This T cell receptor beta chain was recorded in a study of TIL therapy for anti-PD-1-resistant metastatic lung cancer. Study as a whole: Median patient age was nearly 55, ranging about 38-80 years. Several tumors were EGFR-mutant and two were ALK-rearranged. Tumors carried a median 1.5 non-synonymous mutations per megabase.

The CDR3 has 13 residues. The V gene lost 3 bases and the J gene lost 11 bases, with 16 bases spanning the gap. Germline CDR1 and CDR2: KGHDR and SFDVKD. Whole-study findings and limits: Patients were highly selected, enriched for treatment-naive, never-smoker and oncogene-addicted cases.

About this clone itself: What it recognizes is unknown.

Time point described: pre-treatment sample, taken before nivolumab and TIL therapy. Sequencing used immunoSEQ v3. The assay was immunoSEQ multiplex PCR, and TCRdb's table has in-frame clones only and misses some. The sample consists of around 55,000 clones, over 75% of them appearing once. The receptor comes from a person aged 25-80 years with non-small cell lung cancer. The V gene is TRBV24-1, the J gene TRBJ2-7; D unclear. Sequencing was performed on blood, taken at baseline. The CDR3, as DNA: TGTGCCACCAGTGATCTCACCGAGACACAAAAGTACTTC. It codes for CATSDLTETQKYF.